The 31 T cell receptor beta chains reported below all come from one sample, sequenced in a study of cytomegalovirus exposure and HLA in healthy donors. The PCR had 60 Vbeta and 13 Jbeta primers. The method was immunoSEQ multiplex PCR; TCRdb's version includes in-frame clones alone and lacks a portion of them. The sample contains around 220,000 clones, 70% to 80% of which appear only once. The sequencing input was PBMCs. Source of these receptors: a man aged 40-50 years in good health and CMV-seronegative.

The chain carries TRBV5-1 and TRBJ2-3; TRBD1 matches 11 bases. Germline V lookup: CDR1 SGHRS, CDR2 YFSETQ. The CDR3 is made up of 19 amino acids. Unmatched junction bases numbered 12, after V lost 3 bases and J lost 0 bases. CDR3 sequence reads: CASSSGQGAGLSSTDTQYF. The CDR3 region has the DNA TGCGCCAGCAGCTCCGGACAGGGGGCCGGTCTATCTAGCACAGATACGCAGTATTTT.

Concerning this clone itself: One end of the junction does not line up with germline, which may come from a read error. The CDR3 nucleotides read TGTGCCAGCAGCTTATCCAACTCCCACGAGCAGTACTTC. Its translation is CASSLSNSHEQYF. V gene TRBV7-9 combines with J gene TRBJ2-7, with D unresolved. CDR3 length: 13 amino acids. CDR1 is SEHNR and CDR2 is FQNEAQ in the germline V gene (reference sequence).

The chain uses TRBV5-1 and TRBJ2-1, with 11 bases fitting TRBD2. Germline V CDR1 and CDR2: SGHRS, YFSETQ. Trimming removed 5 bases from V and 6 bases from J; junction bases left unmatched: 7. This CDR3 has 15 amino acids. The CDR3 DNA reads TGCGCCAGCAGGGAACTAGCGGGAGACCCCAATGAGCAGTTCTTC. Translated, it gives CASRELAGDPNEQFF. Looking up the rest from reference TRBV5-1 and TRBJ2-1 gives the full variable domain: KAGVTQTPRYLIKTRGQQVTLSCSPISGHRSVSWYQQTPGQGLQFLFEYFSETQRNKGNFPGRFSGRQFSNSRSEMNVSTLELGDSALYLCASRELAGDPNEQFFGPGTRLTVL.

The chain joins TRBV30 to TRBJ2-5; D is unresolved. CDR3 length: 14 amino acids. Germline CDR1 reads GTSNPN; CDR2 reads SVGIG (reference sequence). Trimming removed 0 bases at V and 4 bases at J, with 12 bases between. The CDR3 sequence is CAWSVQSIGETQYF. CDR3 sequence (DNA): TGTGCCTGGAGTGTACAAAGTATTGGAGAGACCCAGTACTTC.

The chain uses TRBV5-4 and TRBJ1-2; D is undetermined. V lost 7 bases and J 6 bases, leaving 22 bases between the germline ends. The germline gives CDR1 SGHNT, CDR2 YYREEE (reference sequence). The CDR3 extends over 15 amino acids. CDR3 in DNA: TGTGCCAGCTGCTCCGAGGTGACGCCTCAGAATGGCTACACCTTC. Its protein product is CASCSEVTPQNGYTF.

V gene TRBV7-9 combines with J gene TRBJ1-5; the match to TRBD1 covers 7 bases. J was trimmed by 6 bases and V by 5 bases; bases with no gene match: 10. CDR3 length: 15 amino acids. CDR1 is SEHNR, CDR2 FQNEAQ, per germline (reference sequence). For the CDR3, the DNA is TGTGCCAGCAGCCCCGGGACGGACAGGAGTCAGCCCCAGCATTTT. Its translation is CASSPGTDRSQPQHF.

This clone was seen just once. The gene calls are TRBV5-1 and TRBJ1-1; D is unclear. Germline lookup yields CDR1 SGHRS and CDR2 YFSETQ. Trimming cost V 4 bases and J 8 bases, with 18 bases left between them. This CDR3 region has 14 residues. The chain's CDR3 is CASSQLVAQREAFF. CDR3 DNA sequence: TGCGCCAGCAGCCAGTTGGTAGCCCAGAGGGAAGCTTTCTTT.

This clone was detected only once. This rearrangement joins TRBV5-4 to TRBJ1-4, with a tentative D call TRBD1 (6 bases). With 0 bases removed from V and 1 base from J, the gap between germline ends came to 7 bases. The germline gives CDR1 SGHNT, CDR2 YYREEE (reference sequence). This CDR3 is built from 15 residues. Written as DNA, the CDR3 is TGTGCCAGCAGCTTGGGCAGGGGAACTAATGAAAAACTGTTTTTT. It encodes CASSLGRGTNEKLFF.

The chain couples TRBV7-2 to TRBJ2-7; 10 positions agree with TRBD2. Germline lookup yields CDR1 SGHTA and CDR2 FQGNSA. After removal of 5 bases from V and 2 bases from J, the junction contained 3 bases not matched to a gene. CDR3 length: 14 residues. The CDR3 region is CASSPSGRAYEQYF. CDR3 DNA sequence: TGTGCCAGCAGCCCAAGCGGGAGGGCCTACGAGCAGTACTTC.

This sequence joins TRBV9 and TRBJ2-5; D unclear. The V and J ends lost 3 bases and 0 bases respectively, with 9 bases between them. CDR3 length: 14 residues. Germline CDR1 SGDLS, CDR2 YYNGEE. In nucleotides, the CDR3 is TGTGCCAGCAGCGACGTCCGGGACCAAGAGACCCAGTACTTC. Protein: CASSDVRDQETQYF.

The genes are TRBV5-4 and TRBJ1-1, with D possibly being TRBD1 (6 bases). The V gene's germline CDR1 is SGHNT and CDR2 YYREEE (reference sequence). The CDR3 is made up of 15 amino acids. Between the trimmed V and J ends, which lost 1 base and 4 bases, there was a span of 14 bases. As DNA, the CDR3 is TGTGCCAGCAGCTTGTTGGGGGCGGGGGGCACTGAAGCTTTCTTT. This codes for CASSLLGAGGTEAFF.

V usage is TRBV10-3 and J usage is TRBJ2-7; 9 nucleotides match TRBD1. Germline-derived CDR1 and CDR2 are ENHRY and SYGVKD. The ends lost 3 bases at V and 3 bases at J; junction bases unmatched: 12. The length of the CDR3 is 17 residues. The DNA of the CDR3 is TGTGCCATCAGTGATGGTGACAGGGGGTTTGGAAACTACGAGCAGTACTTC. Translation gives CAISDGDRGFGNYEQYF.

The V gene is TRBV29-1, the J gene TRBJ1-1; 10 bases align to TRBD1. Germline V gene data show CDR1 as SQVTM and CDR2 as ANQGSEA. V trimming: 1 base; J trimming: 4 bases; junction bases outside the gene matches: 6. The CDR3 sequence is 15 residues long. CDR3: CSVEGTGGWGTEAFF. DNA of the CDR3: TGCAGCGTTGAAGGGACAGGGGGTTGGGGCACTGAAGCTTTCTTT. The full variable domain, with the rest looked up from reference TRBV29-1 and TRBJ1-1, is SAVISQKPSRDICQRGTSLTIQCQVDSQVTMMFWYRQQPGQSLTLIATANQGSEATYESGFVIDKFPISRPNLTFSTLTVSNMSPEDSSIYLCSVEGTGGWGTEAFFGQGTRLTVV.

This rearrangement joins TRBV7-8 to TRBJ2-2; TRBD1 matches at 9 bases. Trimming at V came to 4 bases and at J to 9 bases, leaving 3 bases not matched to a gene. Germline V gives CDR1 SGHVS, CDR2 FQNEAQ. The CDR3 contains 13 residues. The CDR3 region has the DNA TGTGCCAGCAGCTCGGACAGGGGACGGGAGCTGTTTTTT. The encoded protein is CASSSDRGRELFF.

This clone was detected a few times. This sequence joins TRBV2 and TRBJ2-1; D unresolved. Deletions cut 4 bases from V and 5 bases from J, with 12 bases between. Germline CDR1 and CDR2: SNHLY and FYNNEI. The CDR3 totals 14 residues. The CDR3 sequence: CASSAELMNNEQFF. The CDR3 DNA reads TGTGCCAGCAGTGCCGAACTGATGAACAATGAGCAGTTCTTC.

The rearrangement uses TRBV11-2 and TRBJ2-7; possibly TRBD1 for D (6 bases). This CDR3 has 15 residues. The V end was cut by 2 bases, the J end by 3 bases, with 14 bases between. Germline V gene data show CDR1 as SGHAT and CDR2 as FQNNGV. CDR3 residues: CASSLTLSRGYEQYF. CDR3 bases: TGTGCCAGCAGCTTAACTCTGAGCAGGGGCTACGAGCAGTACTTC.

This rearrangement joins TRBV19 to TRBJ2-3; 8 bases are shared with TRBD2. CDR3 size: 16 residues. V lost 8 bases, J lost 2 bases, and 12 bases stayed unmatched. The germline CDR1 and CDR2 sequences are LNHDA and SQIVND (reference sequence). The CDR3 DNA reads TGTGCCAGTTGTTCCGTAGCGGGGACACCCACAGATACGCAGTATTTT. Translating it yields CASCSVAGTPTDTQYF.

The CDR3 DNA reads TGCGCCAGCAGCGAAAACAGGGGATTGGGGGGCTACACCTTC. Its protein product is CASSENRGLGGYTF. The chain carries TRBV5-1 and TRBJ1-2; 7 nucleotides match TRBD1. CDR3 length equals 14 residues. Germline values: CDR1 SGHRS, CDR2 YFSETQ. J lost 8 bases, V lost 4 bases, and 11 bases had no gene match.

The V call is TRBV5-3, the J call TRBJ2-1, with D possibly being TRBD2 (6 bases). TRBV5-3 is an open reading frame, and its role is uncertain. V was shortened by 0 bases and J by 7 bases, with 23 bases between the two germline ends. This CDR3 comprises 18 residues. CDR3 coding DNA: TGTGCCAGAAGCTTGGACTCATTGGGCGGGGACCTCGAGAATGAGCAGTTCTTC. Translating it yields CARSLDSLGGDLENEQFF.

Only one count was recorded for this clone. The chain is built from TRBV30 and TRBJ2-7; no clear D. The V end was cut by 3 bases, the J end by 4 bases, with 22 bases between. This CDR3 contains 16 residues. Germline CDR1 GTSNPN, CDR2 SVGIG (reference sequence). CDR3 bases: TGTGCCTGGAGCCTCAAAGTAGGCCCGGGTACGTACGAGCAGTACTTC. Protein product: CAWSLKVGPGTYEQYF.

This clone was seen a handful of times. The rearrangement links TRBV28 to TRBJ2-7; D perhaps matches TRBD1 (6 bases). V lost 6 bases and J 3 bases, leaving 18 bases between the germline ends. The CDR3 has 15 residues. Germline assignment: CDR1 MDHEN and CDR2 SYDVKM. CDR3 loop: CASSSPRTEGYEQYF. Written as DNA, the CDR3 is TGTGCCAGCAGCTCACCCCGGACAGAAGGCTACGAGCAGTACTTC.

This clone turned up a few times. This chain joins TRBV7-3 and TRBJ2-1; D may be TRBD1 (6 bases). Germline CDR1 and CDR2: SGHTA and FQGTGA. This CDR3 spans 18 amino acids. The germline V and J ends were trimmed by 2 bases and 4 bases, with 21 bases remaining between them. The CDR3 spells CASSLQSRGPVSYNEQFF. The CDR3 bases are TGTGCCAGCAGCTTACAATCCAGGGGTCCCGTAAGTTACAATGAGCAGTTCTTC.

The CDR3 reads CASSLGHTLSYNEQFF. In nucleotides, the CDR3 is TGCGCCAGCAGCTTGGGACACACTTTATCCTACAATGAGCAGTTCTTC. The chain uses TRBV5-1 and TRBJ2-1, with D unclear. Looked up from germline, CDR1 is SGHRS and CDR2 is YFSETQ. The CDR3 covers 16 residues. V lost 0 bases and J 1 base, leaving 11 bases between the germline ends.

This chain uses TRBV9 with TRBJ2-1, with 8 bases lining up with TRBD2. The CDR3 is made up of 13 amino acids. Germline V lookup: CDR1 SGDLS, CDR2 YYNGEE. Trimming at V came to 3 bases and at J to 9 bases, leaving 5 bases not matched to a gene. The CDR3 here is CASSGTSISEQFF. Written as DNA, the CDR3 is TGTGCCAGCAGCGGGACTAGCATCAGTGAGCAGTTCTTC.

A single count supports this clone. The CDR3 here is CASSVRGDSGANVLTF. The CDR3, as DNA: TGTGCCAGCAGCGTACGGGGAGACTCTGGGGCCAACGTCCTGACTTTC. The chain couples TRBV9 to TRBJ2-6; perhaps TRBD2 as D (5 bases). Trimming took off 1 base at V and 0 bases at J, with 8 bases between the two ends. The CDR3 length is 16 residues. CDR1 SGDLS and CDR2 YYNGEE come from the germline V gene. Combining the CDR3 with reference TRBV9 and TRBJ2-6 gives the whole variable domain DSGVTQTPKHLITATGQRVTLRCSPRSGDLSVYWYQQSLDQGLQFLIQYYNGEERAKGNILERFSAQQFPDLHSELNLSSLELGDSALYFCASSVRGDSGANVLTFGAGSRLTVL.

The chain links TRBV7-6 to TRBJ1-3; 7 bases are shared with TRBD1. V shed 5 bases and J 3 bases; nucleotides not matched to a gene: 1. Germline loops: CDR1 SGHVS, CDR2 FNYEAQ. The CDR3 has 13 amino acids. This CDR3 is CASSRQGGNTIYF. The DNA for the CDR3 is TGTGCCAGCAGCCGACAGGGTGGAAACACCATATATTTT. The variable domain in full, completed from reference TRBV7-6 and TRBJ1-3, reads GAGVSQSPRYKVTKRGQDVALRCDPISGHVSLYWYRQALGQGPEFLTYFNYEAQQDKSGLPNDRFSAERPEGSISTLTIQRTEQRDSAMYRCASSRQGGNTIYFGEGSWLTVV.

V and J are TRBV6-1 and TRBJ2-7, with 8 bases lining up with TRBD2. The CDR3 consists of 14 residues. The junction had 9 bases not matched to a gene; V was cut back by 5 bases and J by 6 bases. Per germline, CDR1 MNHNS and CDR2 SASEGT. CDR3 nucleotides: TGTGCCAGCAGTCTTAGCGGGGAGGTGGGCGAGCAGTACTTC. As protein: CASSLSGEVGEQYF.

The chain links TRBV10-3 to TRBJ2-5; 8 nucleotides line up with TRBD2. There are 16 residues in the CDR3. Germline assignment: CDR1 ENHRY and CDR2 SYGVKD. The ends lost 0 bases at V and 3 bases at J; junction bases unmatched: 6. DNA of the CDR3: TGTGCCATCAGTGAGTCGGTAGCGGGACCGAAAGAGACCCAGTACTTC. Its protein product is CAISESVAGPKETQYF.

V usage is TRBV28 and J usage is TRBJ2-7; TRBD1 aligns across 9 bases. There are 13 residues in the CDR3. The J segment lost 3 bases and the V segment lost 7 bases, leaving 4 bases of the junction unmatched. In germline, CDR1 is MDHEN, CDR2 SYDVKM. DNA of the CDR3: TGTGCCAGCATTACAGGGGGCGGCTACGAGCAGTACTTC. It specifies CASITGGGYEQYF.

The DNA of the CDR3 is TGTGCCAGCAGCTTGGAACGGGACTCCTACAATGAGCAGTTCTTC. Its translation: CASSLERDSYNEQFF. The J gene is TRBJ2-1, the V gene TRBV5-4; weak D call: TRBD2 (5 bases). V lost 0 bases to trimming and J lost 0 bases, with 7 bases between them. Germline V lookup: CDR1 SGHNT, CDR2 YYREEE (reference sequence). The CDR3 length is 15 residues.

The V gene is TRBV28, the J gene TRBJ1-2; possible D gene TRBD1, 5 bases. CDR1 and CDR2 (germline): MDHEN, SYDVKM. Trimming took off 2 bases at V and 8 bases at J, with 12 bases between the two ends. CDR3 length: 13 amino acids. CDR3 coding DNA: TGTGCCAGCAGTTTAAGCAGGGATTACGGCTACACCTTC. Translation: CASSLSRDYGYTF.